The 21 T cell receptor beta chains in this list originate from one sample, sequenced in a study of blood T cell repertoires in COVID-19. Using immunoSEQ multiplex PCR, the repertoire was profiled, and TCRdb retains in-frame clones only, with some absent. The data contain 130,000 or so clones, about 87% of them seen just once; the ten biggest clones take up about 2%. Sequenced material: peripheral blood. These receptors all come from a woman between 45 and 60 years old with acute or convalescent COVID-19.

The V and J genes are TRBV4-3 and TRBJ2-3, with TRBD1 matching 7 bases. With V trimmed by 1 base and J by 6 bases, 16 bases remained unmatched. The CDR3 sequence is 18 residues long. CDR1 is LGHNA, CDR2 YSLEER, per germline. CDR3 in DNA: TGCGCCAGCAGCCAAGTAACAGGGGTGGGGGCTTCGTTGGATACGCAGTATTTT. Translated: CASSQVTGVGASLDTQYF.

The chain combines TRBV10-3 with TRBJ2-7, with D perhaps matching TRBD2 (6 bases). Per the germline V gene, CDR1 is ENHRY and CDR2 is SYGVKD. V lost 2 bases and J lost 2, with 10 bases in between. The CDR3 is 14 amino acids. CDR3: CAISEKAGPYEQYF. The CDR3 DNA is TGTGCCATCAGTGAGAAGGCGGGACCCTACGAGCAGTACTTC.

This clone has only a few counts. This chain uses TRBV4-1 with TRBJ1-4; tentatively, D is TRBD1 (6 bases). The length of the CDR3 is 17 residues. V was clipped by 3 bases and J by 8 bases, with 22 bases between them. Germline CDR1 reads MGHRA; CDR2 reads YSYEKL. The CDR3 coding sequence is TGCGCCAGCAGCCAGTCGAAGGGGGGGGAACACCCGGAAAAACTGTTTTTT. It translates to CASSQSKGGEHPEKLFF.

This rearrangement joins TRBV11-2 to TRBJ1-1; tentative D call: TRBD1 (5 bases). This CDR3 is 14 amino acids long. The germline V gene encodes CDR1 SGHAT and CDR2 FQNNGV. V lost 5 bases and J lost 5, with 15 bases in between. CDR3 sequence: CASSQQGRQTEAFF. CDR3 DNA: TGTGCCAGCAGCCAGCAGGGCAGACAAACTGAAGCTTTCTTT.

As concerns this clone: Other DNA sequences of this sample code for an identical CDR3. This sequence joins TRBV19 and TRBJ1-1; 8 nucleotides align to TRBD1. V lost 5 bases to trimming and J lost 1 base; unmatched junction nucleotides: 3. The CDR3 runs to 14 residues. CDR1 is LNHDA, CDR2 SQIVND, per germline (reference sequence). Written as DNA, the CDR3 is TGTGCCAGTAGTGCCCAGGGGGCGAACACTGAAGCTTTCTTT. It is translated as CASSAQGANTEAFF. The complete variable domain, with remaining parts taken from reference TRBV19 and TRBJ1-1, reads DGGITQSPKYLFRKEGQNVTLSCEQNLNHDAMYWYRQDPGQGLRLIYYSQIVNDFQKGDIAEGYSVSREKKESFPLTVTSAQKNPTAFYLCASSAQGANTEAFFGQGTRLTVV.

The J gene is TRBJ1-2, the V gene TRBV14; perhaps TRBD1 as D (6 bases). This CDR3 is built from 15 residues. Germline-derived CDR1 and CDR2 are SGHDN and FVKESK. Trimming took off 6 bases at V and 2 bases at J, with 16 bases between the two ends. CDR3 amino acids: CASRLSGATNYGYTF. The CDR3 DNA is TGTGCCAGCAGGCTTTCAGGGGCGACCAACTATGGCTACACCTTC.

This clone has only one observation. The chain recombines TRBV3-1 (or the pseudogene TRBV3-2) with TRBJ2-7; tentative D call: TRBD2 (6 bases). Per germline, CDR1 LGHDT and CDR2 YNNKEL (reference sequence). This CDR3 is built from 15 residues. The V and J ends lost 4 bases and 3 bases respectively, with 16 bases between them. For the CDR3, the DNA is TGTGCCAGCAGCCTAAGCCCACTAGCCAGCTACGAGCAGTACTTC. Protein product: CASSLSPLASYEQYF.

This clone occurred once. V is TRBV18 and J is TRBJ1-4, with no clear D. V lost 3 bases and J lost 3, with 8 bases in between. Germline V CDR1 and CDR2: KGHSH, LQKENI. The CDR3 sequence is 14 residues long. The CDR3 sequence is CASSPSWPNEKLFF. The CDR3 DNA reads as TGTGCCAGCTCACCGTCGTGGCCTAATGAAAAACTGTTTTTT.

The rearrangement joins TRBV27 to TRBJ2-2; no firm D call. Germline V gene data show CDR1 as MNHEY and CDR2 as SMNVEV (reference sequence). The CDR3 is made up of 12 amino acids. The V end lost 4 bases, the J end lost 3 bases, and 3 bases lay between the germline ends. CDR3 bases: TGTGCCAGCAGTTCTCACACCGGGGAGCTGTTTTTT. It specifies CASSSHTGELFF.

The rearrangement uses TRBV10-3 and TRBJ2-1; possibly TRBD2 for D (6 bases). CDR3 size: 13 residues. V shed 10 bases and J shed 0 bases, with 10 bases lying between them. From germline, CDR1 is ENHRY and CDR2 SYGVKD. The chain's CDR3 is CATRTTSYNEQFF. CDR3 bases: TGTGCCACCAGGACTACCTCCTACAATGAGCAGTTCTTC.

This clone was seen only once. V is TRBV6-6 and J is TRBJ2-1; 12 bases align to TRBD2. V shed 5 bases and J 9 bases; nucleotides not matched to a gene: 2. The germline CDR1 and CDR2 sequences are MNHNY and SVGAGI (reference sequence). The CDR3 covers 13 residues. Here the CDR3 reads CASSGLAGLEQFF. CDR3 DNA: TGTGCCAGCAGTGGACTAGCGGGACTTGAGCAGTTCTTC.

This clone was seen a single time. In DNA, the CDR3 is TGTGCCAGCAGTTTTAAAATTCTCACTGGGACTTTAGCTAACTATGGCTACACCTTC. It codes for CASSFKILTGTLANYGYTF. V and J are TRBV28 and TRBJ1-2; weak D call: TRBD1 (5 bases). This CDR3 comprises 19 residues. Germline V gives CDR1 MDHEN, CDR2 SYDVKM. V gave up 3 bases and J gave up 0 bases, with 23 bases separating them.

The CDR3 bases are TGTGCCAGCAAGCAGCGGGGGGTACGCGAGCAGTACTTC. This encodes CASKQRGVREQYF. This chain joins TRBV6-5 and TRBJ2-7, with TRBD2 identical over 9 bases. The CDR3 has 13 amino acids. Germline CDR1 and CDR2: MNHEY and SVGAGI. Trimming cost V 7 bases and J 6 bases; bases outside gene matches: 7.

The rearrangement uses TRBV9 and TRBJ2-2; 11 nucleotides match TRBD1. The V segment lost 1 base and the J segment 0 bases; nucleotides outside the gene matches: 2. Germline V gene sequence: CDR1 SGDLS, CDR2 YYNGEE. The CDR3 consists of 17 residues. The CDR3 DNA reads TGTGCCAGCAGCGTAAGGACAGGGGGCCCGAACACCGGGGAGCTGTTTTTT. It translates to CASSVRTGGPNTGELFF.

J is TRBJ2-3 and V is TRBV7-2; D possibly corresponds to TRBD2 (5 bases). Germline CDR1 is SGHTA and CDR2 is FQGNSA. V lost 1 base and J 4 bases, leaving 9 bases between the germline ends. The length of the CDR3 is 14 residues. This chain's CDR3 is CASSLDLASDTQYF. The CDR3 nucleotides read TGTGCCAGCAGCTTAGATCTAGCCTCAGATACGCAGTATTTT.

This chain's CDR3 is CATSDAGVNGYTF. In DNA, the CDR3 is TGTGCCACCAGTGACGCGGGAGTTAATGGCTACACCTTC. The gene calls are TRBV24-1 and TRBJ1-2; D unresolved. CDR1 is KGHDR and CDR2 is SFDVKD in the germline V gene. The CDR3 sequence is 13 residues long. V was clipped by 4 bases and J by 6 bases, with 11 bases between them.

The rearrangement joins TRBV16 to TRBJ2-2, with 10 bases matching TRBD2. The V gene's germline CDR1 is KGHSY and CDR2 FQNENV. V lost 0 bases and J lost 1; bases outside the gene matches: 11. CDR3 size: 20 residues. The CDR3 sequence is CASSQSGALAGVLNTGELFF. The CDR3, as DNA: TGTGCCAGCAGCCAATCCGGGGCCCTAGCGGGGGTCCTGAACACCGGGGAGCTGTTTTTT.

V is TRBV5-1 and J is TRBJ2-2; TRBD2 agrees at 8 bases. The CDR3 has 16 residues. Germline-derived CDR1 and CDR2 are SGHRS and YFSETQ. The V and J ends lost 4 bases and 4 bases, in that order; junction bases with no gene match: 9. As DNA, the CDR3 is TGCGCCAGCAGCGAACGGACTAGCAGCCTCACCGGGGAGCTGTTTTTT. Translated: CASSERTSSLTGELFF.

This chain connects TRBV10-2 to TRBJ2-2; 7 nucleotides match TRBD1. The CDR3 is 14 residues long. With V trimmed by 4 bases and J by 7 bases, 6 bases remained unmatched. Per germline, CDR1 WSHSY and CDR2 SAAADI. In nucleotides, the CDR3 is TGCGCCAGCAGTGGAGGGGGCCGGGGCGGGGAGCTGTTTTTT. Amino acid sequence: CASSGGGRGGELFF.

V usage is TRBV6-5 and J usage is TRBJ1-2; D call uncertain. Deletions cut 0 bases from V and 0 bases from J, with 11 bases between. The CDR3 contains 16 residues. CDR1 is MNHEY and CDR2 is SVGAGI in the germline V gene. The CDR3 DNA reads as TGTGCCAGCAGTTACTCTTACCAGGAAACTAACTATGGCTACACCTTC. As protein: CASSYSYQETNYGYTF.

V usage is TRBV6-6 and J usage is TRBJ2-7; 9 bases are a match to TRBD1. This CDR3 has 14 amino acids. J lost 6 bases, V lost 0 bases, and 3 bases had no gene match. CDR1 MNHNY and CDR2 SVGAGI come from the germline V gene (reference sequence). The CDR3 sequence is CASSYSGTGPEQYF. The CDR3, as DNA: TGTGCCAGCAGTTACTCGGGGACAGGGCCCGAGCAGTACTTC.